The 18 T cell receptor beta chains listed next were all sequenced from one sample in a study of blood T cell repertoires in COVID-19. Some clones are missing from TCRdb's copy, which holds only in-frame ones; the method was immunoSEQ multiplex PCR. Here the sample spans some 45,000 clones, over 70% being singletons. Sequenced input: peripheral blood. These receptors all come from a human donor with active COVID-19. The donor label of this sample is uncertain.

In DNA form, the CDR3 reads TGTGCCAGCAGTTTGACAGGGGGCTACACCGGGGAGCTGTTTTTT. Translating it yields CASSLTGGYTGELFF. V gene TRBV27 combines with J gene TRBJ2-2; 10 bases are shared with TRBD1. The length of the CDR3 is 15 residues. Germline V gene data show CDR1 as MNHEY and CDR2 as SMNVEV (reference sequence). V shed 3 bases and J 3 bases; nucleotides not matched to a gene: 1.

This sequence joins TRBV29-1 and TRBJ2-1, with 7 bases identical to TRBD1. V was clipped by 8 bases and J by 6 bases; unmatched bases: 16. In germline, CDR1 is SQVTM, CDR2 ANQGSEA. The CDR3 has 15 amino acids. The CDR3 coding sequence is TGCAGCACCACAGCCAACAGGGGTTTCGGCAATGAGCAGTTCTTC. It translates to CSTTANRGFGNEQFF.

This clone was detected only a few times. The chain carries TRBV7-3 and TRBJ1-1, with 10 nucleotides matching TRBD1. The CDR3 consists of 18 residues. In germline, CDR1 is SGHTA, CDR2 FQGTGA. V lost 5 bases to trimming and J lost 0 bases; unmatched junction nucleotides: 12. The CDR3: CASSLRSGTGALNTEAFF. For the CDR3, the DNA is TGTGCCAGCAGCCTGCGGTCCGGGACAGGGGCCTTGAACACTGAAGCTTTCTTT.

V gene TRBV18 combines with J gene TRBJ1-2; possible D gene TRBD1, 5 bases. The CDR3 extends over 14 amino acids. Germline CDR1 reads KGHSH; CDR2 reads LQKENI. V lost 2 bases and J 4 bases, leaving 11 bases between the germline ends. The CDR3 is CASSPSTDSYGYTF. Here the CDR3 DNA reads TGTGCCAGCTCACCATCGACAGATTCCTATGGCTACACCTTC.

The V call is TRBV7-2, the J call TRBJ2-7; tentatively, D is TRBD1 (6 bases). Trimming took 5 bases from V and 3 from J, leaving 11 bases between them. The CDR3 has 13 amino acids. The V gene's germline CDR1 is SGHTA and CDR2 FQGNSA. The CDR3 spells CASSTRTVYEQYF. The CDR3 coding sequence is TGTGCCAGCAGCACCCGGACAGTCTACGAGCAGTACTTC.

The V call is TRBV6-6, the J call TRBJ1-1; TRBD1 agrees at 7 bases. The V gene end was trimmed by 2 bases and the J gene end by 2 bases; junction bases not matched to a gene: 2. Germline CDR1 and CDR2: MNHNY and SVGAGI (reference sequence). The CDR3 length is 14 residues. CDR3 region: CASSYRDSNTEAFF. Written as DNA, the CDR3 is TGTGCCAGCAGTTACCGGGACAGCAACACTGAAGCTTTCTTT.

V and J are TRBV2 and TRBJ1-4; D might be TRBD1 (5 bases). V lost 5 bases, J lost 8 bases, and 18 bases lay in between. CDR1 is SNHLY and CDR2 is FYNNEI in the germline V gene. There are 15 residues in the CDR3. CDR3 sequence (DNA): TGTGCCAGCAGTCCCTACAGGCTCTTAGAAGAAAAACTGTTTTTT. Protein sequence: CASSPYRLLEEKLFF.

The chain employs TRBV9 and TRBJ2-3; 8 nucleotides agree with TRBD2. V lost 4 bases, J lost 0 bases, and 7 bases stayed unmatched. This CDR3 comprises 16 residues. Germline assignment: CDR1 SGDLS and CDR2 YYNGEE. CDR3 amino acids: CASSSVTSASTDTQYF. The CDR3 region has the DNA TGTGCCAGCAGCTCCGTGACTAGCGCTAGCACAGATACGCAGTATTTT.

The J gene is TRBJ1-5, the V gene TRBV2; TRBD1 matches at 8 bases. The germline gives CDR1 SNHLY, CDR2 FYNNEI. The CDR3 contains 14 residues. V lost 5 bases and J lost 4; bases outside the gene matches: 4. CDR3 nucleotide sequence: TGTGCCAGCAGTTCGGACAGGGAAAATCAGCCCCAGCATTTT. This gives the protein CASSSDRENQPQHF.

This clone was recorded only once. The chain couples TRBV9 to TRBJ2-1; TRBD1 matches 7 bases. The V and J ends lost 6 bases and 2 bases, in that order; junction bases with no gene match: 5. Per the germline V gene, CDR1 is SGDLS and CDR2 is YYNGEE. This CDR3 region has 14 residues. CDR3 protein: CASTRTGAYNEQFF. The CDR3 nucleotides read TGTGCCAGCACCCGGACAGGAGCCTACAATGAGCAGTTCTTC.

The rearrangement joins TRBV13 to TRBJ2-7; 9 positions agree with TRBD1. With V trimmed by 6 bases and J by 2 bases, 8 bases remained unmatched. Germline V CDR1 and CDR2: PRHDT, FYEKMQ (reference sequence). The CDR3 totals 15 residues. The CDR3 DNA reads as TGTGCCAGCAGTTTAACCGGGACAGGGACCTACGAGCAGTACTTC. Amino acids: CASSLTGTGTYEQYF. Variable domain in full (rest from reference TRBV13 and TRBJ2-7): AAGVIQSPRHLIKEKRETATLKCYPIPRHDTVYWYQQGPGQDPQFLISFYEKMQSDKGSIPDRFSAQQFSDYHSELNMSSLELGDSALYFCASSLTGTGTYEQYFGPGTRLTVT.

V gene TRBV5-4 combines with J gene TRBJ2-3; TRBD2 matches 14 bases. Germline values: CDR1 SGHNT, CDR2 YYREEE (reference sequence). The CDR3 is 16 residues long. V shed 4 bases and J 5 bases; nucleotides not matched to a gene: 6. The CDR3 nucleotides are TGTGCCAGCAGCCGGACTAGCGGGGGGAGGGGAGATACGCAGTATTTT. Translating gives CASSRTSGGRGDTQYF.

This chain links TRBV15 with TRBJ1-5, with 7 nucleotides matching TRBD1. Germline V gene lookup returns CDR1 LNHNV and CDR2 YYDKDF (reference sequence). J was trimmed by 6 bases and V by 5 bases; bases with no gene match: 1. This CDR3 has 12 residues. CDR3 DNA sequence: TGTGCCACCAGCTACAGGGGTCAGCCCCAGCATTTT. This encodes CATSYRGQPQHF.

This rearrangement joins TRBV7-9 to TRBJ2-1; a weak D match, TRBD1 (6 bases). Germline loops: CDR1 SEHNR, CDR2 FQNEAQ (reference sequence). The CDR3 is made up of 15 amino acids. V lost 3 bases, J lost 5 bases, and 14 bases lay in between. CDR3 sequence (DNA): TGTGCCAGCAGCTTCGGGACACGACAAAACAATGAGCAGTTCTTC. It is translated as CASSFGTRQNNEQFF.

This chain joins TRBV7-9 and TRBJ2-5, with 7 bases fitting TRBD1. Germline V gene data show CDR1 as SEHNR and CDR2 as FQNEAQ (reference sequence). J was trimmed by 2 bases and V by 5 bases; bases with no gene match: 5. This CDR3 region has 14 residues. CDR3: CASSIRDRQETQYF. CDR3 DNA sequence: TGTGCCAGCAGCATCCGGGACAGACAAGAGACCCAGTACTTC.

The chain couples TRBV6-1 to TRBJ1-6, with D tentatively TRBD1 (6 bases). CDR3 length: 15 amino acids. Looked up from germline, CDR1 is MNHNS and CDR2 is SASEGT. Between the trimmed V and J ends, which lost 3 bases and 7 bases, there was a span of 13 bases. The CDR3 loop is CASSDAGAVNSPLHF. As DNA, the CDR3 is TGTGCCAGCAGTGATGCGGGGGCAGTAAATTCACCCCTCCACTTT.

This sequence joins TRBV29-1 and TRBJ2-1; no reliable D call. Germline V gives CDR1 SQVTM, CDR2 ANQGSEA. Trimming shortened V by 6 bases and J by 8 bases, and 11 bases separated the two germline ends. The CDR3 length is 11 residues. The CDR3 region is CSVAQVDEQFF. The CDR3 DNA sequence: TGCAGCGTCGCCCAGGTGGATGAGCAGTTCTTC.

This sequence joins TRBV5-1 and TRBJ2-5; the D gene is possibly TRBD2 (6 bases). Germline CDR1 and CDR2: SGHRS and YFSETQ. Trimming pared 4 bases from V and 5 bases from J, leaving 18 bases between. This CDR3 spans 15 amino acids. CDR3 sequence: CASSPGAVNQETQYF. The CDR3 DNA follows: TGCGCCAGCAGCCCGGGAGCGGTTAATCAGGAGACCCAGTACTTC. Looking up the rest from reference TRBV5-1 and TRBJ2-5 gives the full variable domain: KAGVTQTPRYLIKTRGQQVTLSCSPISGHRSVSWYQQTPGQGLQFLFEYFSETQRNKGNFPGRFSGRQFSNSRSEMNVSTLELGDSALYLCASSPGAVNQETQYFGPGTRLLVL.